The rows below give T cell receptor beta chains drawn from one sample of a study of CD4+ T cells in melanoma. Sequencing used immunoSEQ multiplex PCR; TCRdb keeps in-frame clones, though not all of them. Of tens of thousands of clones listed, almost 85% were seen once; the top ten hold roughly 4%. Sequencing was carried out using cells from a culture (not recorded whether cultured in vitro). The receptors here all came from a human donor with melanoma. Each CDR3 is given with its conserved first and last residue. Each record gives: J gene, CDR3 length, V gene, D gene, clone size, CDR3 DNA, CDR3 protein. The D gene is left open where the match is weak. The size entry is marked missing in some rows and otherwise reads once, few, many or a size class.

TRBJ1-2,15,TRBV7-2,.,.,TGTGCCAGCAGCACTAGGTCGGGCCCCTTCTATGGCTACACCTTC,CASSTRSGPFYGYTF
TRBJ1-1,18,TRBV11-2,.,.,TGTGCCAGCAGCTTAGGCCGGACCTTGATTCTTATGAACACTGAAGCTTTCTTT,CASSLGRTLILMNTEAFF
TRBJ1-5,15,TRBV6-1,TRBD1,.,TGTGCCAGCCGCCTGACAGGGGAGGACAATCAGCCCCAGCATTTT,CASRLTGEDNQPQHF
TRBJ2-5,15,TRBV30,.,.,TGTGCCTGGAGTATTCCCGGGGCTCTCAAAGAGACCCAGTACTTC,CAWSIPGALKETQYF
TRBJ1-4,17,TRBV5-1,TRBD1,once,TGCGCCAGCAGCTTAGGGACAGGTGGTAGAACTAATGAAAAACTGTTTTTT,CASSLGTGGRTNEKLFF
TRBJ2-6,19,TRBV18,TRBD1,once,TGTGCCAGCTCACCACGATCCGGGACAGGGGGCTCTGGGGCCAACGTCCTGACTTTC,CASSPRSGTGGSGANVLTF
TRBJ2-2,15,TRBV18,.,.,TGTGCCAGCTCACCCCAACCGGGTGACACCGGGGAGCTGTTTTTT,CASSPQPGDTGELFF
TRBJ2-2,14,TRBV9,TRBD1,once,TGTGCCAGCAAAGGACAGGCATTCACCGGGGAGCTGTTTTTT,CASKGQAFTGELFF
TRBJ1-2,13,TRBV2,.,.,TGTGCCAGCAGTATGAGGGGGGCGCTTGGCTACACCTTC,CASSMRGALGYTF
TRBJ1-1,12,TRBV18,.,.,TGTGCCAGCTCACCACTCGGAACTGAAGCTTTCTTT,CASSPLGTEAFF
TRBJ2-3,14,TRBV4-1,.,.,TGCGCCAGCAGCCAAGAGGCAGAATTCGATACGCAGTATTTT,CASSQEAEFDTQYF
TRBJ2-3,13,TRBV30,TRBD2,.,TGTGCCTGGCGGACGGGGGGAGCAGATACGCAGTATTTT,CAWRTGGADTQYF
TRBJ2-1,13,TRBV16,.,.,TGTGCCAGCAGCCACTTCGGGGCGTATGAGCAGTTCTTC,CASSHFGAYEQFF
TRBJ2-7,15,TRBV18,TRBD1,.,TGTGCCAGCTCCCTTCGGGGACAGGGGGGCTACGAGCAGTACTTC,CASSLRGQGGYEQYF
TRBJ1-1,15,TRBV19,.,.,TGTGCCAGTAGTACAGCTACAGGGAGGTACACTGAAGCTTTCTTT,CASSTATGRYTEAFF
TRBJ2-2,14,TRBV2,.,once,TGTGCCAGCAAAAAGACTGACGCTGCCGGGGAGCTGTTTTTT,CASKKTDAAGELFF
TRBJ1-3,17,TRBV4-2,.,.,TGTGCCAGCAGCCGGCAATTAGACAGTCACTCTGGAAACACCATATATTTT,CASSRQLDSHSGNTIYF
TRBJ1-3,15,TRBV6-6,.,.,TGTGCCAGCAGTTACCCCCTGCGCTCTGGAAACACCATATATTTT,CASSYPLRSGNTIYF
TRBJ2-3,13,TRBV11-2,.,.,TGTGCCAGCAGCTCGGACAGAAAAGATACGCAGTATTTT,CASSSDRKDTQYF